The 32 T cell receptor beta chains in this list originate from one sample, sequenced in a study of blood T cell repertoires in COVID-19. The repertoire was sequenced with immunoSEQ multiplex PCR; TCRdb's copy has only in-frame clones and lacks some. The sample has more than 350,000 clones, 80% to 90% seen once; the top ten hold about 9.4%. Input material: PBMCs or T cells enriched from blood (not recorded which). These receptors were taken from a woman aged 45 to 65 who had recovered from COVID-19.

The rearrangement links TRBV2 to TRBJ1-6; TRBD1 agrees at 9 bases. Germline V CDR1 and CDR2: SNHLY, FYNNEI. V lost 8 bases to trimming and J lost 9 bases; unmatched junction nucleotides: 11. The CDR3 sequence is 15 residues long. CDR3 loop: CASGTGSVLSSPLHF. The DNA of the CDR3 is TGTGCCAGCGGGACAGGGTCAGTTTTGAGTTCACCCCTCCACTTT.

The V gene is TRBV30, the J gene TRBJ1-3; 10 nucleotides agree with TRBD1. The CDR3 extends over 16 amino acids. Germline V gene data show CDR1 as GTSNPN and CDR2 as SVGIG (reference sequence). Trimming cost V 1 base and J 5 bases; bases outside gene matches: 8. DNA of the CDR3: TGTGCCTGGAGTGACCCGAGACAGGGGGCGAGAAACACCATATATTTT. Its protein is CAWSDPRQGARNTIYF.

V is TRBV3-1 (or the pseudogene TRBV3-2) and J is TRBJ1-2; no clear D. V gave up 1 base and J gave up 5 bases, with 11 bases separating them. Germline V gene lookup returns CDR1 LGHDT and CDR2 YNNKEL (reference sequence). The CDR3 is 14 residues long. CDR3 sequence (DNA): TGTGCCAGCAGCCAAGGGAACGGACTTTATGGCTACACCTTC. Its translation: CASSQGNGLYGYTF.

The CDR3 here is CASSRDTLPKQPQHF. In DNA form, the CDR3 reads TGTGCCAGCAGCCGGGACACACTACCCAAACAGCCCCAGCATTTT. The genes are TRBV5-8 and TRBJ1-5; D is possibly TRBD1 (6 bases). In germline, CDR1 is SGHTS, CDR2 YDEGEE. V was shortened by 4 bases and J by 7 bases, with 18 bases between the two germline ends. The CDR3 has 15 amino acids. Full variable domain (rest looked up from reference TRBV5-8 and TRBJ1-5): EAGVTQSPTHLIKTRGQQATLRCSPISGHTSVYWYQQALGLGLQFLLWYDEGEERNRGNFPPRFSGRQFPNYSSELNVNALELEDSALYLCASSRDTLPKQPQHFGDGTRLSIL.

In this sample, this clone turned up once. The genes are TRBV4-2 and TRBJ1-2, with a tentative D call TRBD1 (5 bases). CDR1 is LGHNA, CDR2 YNFKEQ, per germline. The V end lost 2 bases, the J end lost 6 bases, and 13 bases lay between the germline ends. CDR3 length: 14 amino acids. CDR3 loop: CASSQSIGADGYTF. The CDR3 nucleotides are TGTGCCAGCAGCCAAAGCATAGGGGCAGATGGCTACACCTTC.

J is TRBJ1-1 and V is TRBV7-9, with 10 nucleotides matching TRBD1. This CDR3 is 16 amino acids long. Germline trimming cut 5 bases from V and 4 bases from J; bases unmatched to any gene: 10. The V gene's germline CDR1 is SEHNR and CDR2 FQNEAQ (reference sequence). The CDR3 DNA reads TGTGCCAGCAGCCTTAGAACCGGGACAGGGGCCACTGAAGCTTTCTTT. Translation gives CASSLRTGTGATEAFF. Full variable domain (outside the CDR3, taken from reference TRBV7-9 and TRBJ1-1): DTGVSQNPRHKITKRGQNVTFRCDPISEHNRLYWYRQTLGQGPEFLTYFQNEAQLEKSRLLSDRFSAERPKGSFSTLEIQRTEQGDSAMYLCASSLRTGTGATEAFFGQGTRLTVV.

The chain couples TRBV2 to TRBJ1-5; D uncertain. Germline V CDR1 and CDR2: SNHLY, FYNNEI. The CDR3 has 14 residues. Trimming cost V 3 bases and J 1 base, with 7 bases left between them. The CDR3 DNA reads as TGTGCCAGCAGTGACGAACAGAGCAATCAGCCCCAGCATTTT. The encoded protein is CASSDEQSNQPQHF.

The V and J genes are TRBV5-1 and TRBJ2-5; the match to TRBD2 covers 8 bases. The CDR3 is 15 residues long. The ends lost 3 bases at V and 1 base at J; junction bases unmatched: 5. Germline CDR1 reads SGHRS; CDR2 reads YFSETQ. CDR3 region: CASSSLAGLQETQYF. CDR3 DNA sequence: TGCGCCAGCAGCTCGCTAGCGGGCCTCCAAGAGACCCAGTACTTC. The entire variable domain, with the rest obtained from reference TRBV5-1 and TRBJ2-5, is as follows: KAGVTQTPRYLIKTRGQQVTLSCSPISGHRSVSWYQQTPGQGLQFLFEYFSETQRNKGNFPGRFSGRQFSNSRSEMNVSTLELGDSALYLCASSSLAGLQETQYFGPGTRLLVL.

The V call is TRBV2, the J call TRBJ2-2, with 7 bases matching TRBD1. The CDR3 extends over 16 amino acids. Per germline, CDR1 SNHLY and CDR2 FYNNEI. V gave up 2 bases and J gave up 3 bases; unmatched junction bases: 6. CDR3 in DNA: TGTGCCAGCAGTGAAAGGGGGCAGGGCTACACCGGGGAGCTGTTTTTT. Amino acid sequence: CASSERGQGYTGELFF.

The V and J genes are TRBV20-1 and TRBJ1-5, with D uncertain. Trimming cost V 3 bases and J 5 bases, with 17 bases left between them. This CDR3 is built from 15 residues. In germline, CDR1 is DFQATT, CDR2 SNEGSKA (reference sequence). The CDR3 spells CSASFANVLHQPQHF. CDR3 DNA: TGCAGTGCTAGTTTCGCCAACGTACTCCATCAGCCCCAGCATTTT.

This clone was picked up one time. CDR3 sequence reads: CASSSQGPGELFF. As DNA, the CDR3 is TGTGCCAGCAGCTCACAGGGTCCCGGGGAGCTGTTTTTT. The J gene is TRBJ2-2, the V gene TRBV7-2, with D perhaps matching TRBD1 (6 bases). Germline CDR1 reads SGHTA; CDR2 reads FQGNSA. V shed 4 bases and J shed 6 bases, with 9 bases lying between them. The CDR3 is made up of 13 amino acids.

The chain has TRBV7-2 and TRBJ2-3, with TRBD2 matching over 13 bases. The CDR3 is 19 residues long. Germline V gives CDR1 SGHTA, CDR2 FQGNSA. Trimming cost V 1 base and J 6 bases; bases outside gene matches: 13. The CDR3 region is CASSLVPGLAGASGDTQYF. The DNA of the CDR3 is TGTGCCAGCAGCTTAGTTCCCGGACTAGCGGGGGCCTCGGGGGATACGCAGTATTTT.

This chain uses TRBV28 with TRBJ1-4; D is unclear. Trimming stripped 6 bases from V and 0 bases from J, with 11 bases between. The CDR3 is 15 amino acids. Germline loops: CDR1 MDHEN, CDR2 SYDVKM. CDR3 sequence: CASRSRYATNEKLFF. CDR3 DNA sequence: TGTGCCAGCAGGAGCCGCTATGCAACTAATGAAAAACTGTTTTTT.

The J gene is TRBJ1-5, the V gene TRBV24-1; 8 bases are shared with TRBD1. Germline CDR1 and CDR2: KGHDR and SFDVKD. The J segment lost 7 bases and the V segment lost 10 bases, leaving 23 bases of the junction unmatched. This CDR3 is 18 amino acids long. In DNA, the CDR3 is TGTGCCACACACGAACAAGAGACAGGGGAAGGTCCAGGGCAGCCCCAGCATTTT. Translating it yields CATHEQETGEGPGQPQHF.

The V gene is TRBV5-1, the J gene TRBJ1-3; D is ambiguous. The CDR3 extends over 18 amino acids. CDR1 SGHRS and CDR2 YFSETQ come from the germline V gene. Trimming shortened V by 0 bases and J by 0 bases, and 16 bases separated the two germline ends. The DNA for the CDR3 is TGCGCCAGCAGCTTGGCCCCCATGGGCAGGAACTCTGGAAACACCATATATTTT. Protein product: CASSLAPMGRNSGNTIYF.

The rearrangement links TRBV6-5 to TRBJ1-1, with D unresolved. With 0 bases removed from V and 10 bases from J, the gap between germline ends came to 12 bases. This CDR3 is built from 13 residues. Germline V gene sequence: CDR1 MNHEY, CDR2 SVGAGI. CDR3 loop: CASSYSKLGRAFF. CDR3 DNA sequence: TGTGCCAGCAGTTACTCGAAACTTGGGCGAGCTTTCTTT.

DNA of the CDR3: TGTGCCAGCAGCTTACGTGACCGCTGGGCCGAGCAGTACTTC. Amino acids: CASSLRDRWAEQYF. The chain combines TRBV7-9 with TRBJ2-7; D is undetermined. Germline V gene lookup returns CDR1 SEHNR and CDR2 FQNEAQ (reference sequence). The CDR3 totals 14 residues. V lost 2 bases and J 6 bases, leaving 14 bases between the germline ends.

The genes are TRBV30 and TRBJ1-6; D gene uncertain. This CDR3 comprises 12 residues. CDR1 is GTSNPN, CDR2 SVGIG, per germline (reference sequence). V gave up 2 bases and J gave up 11 bases, with 10 bases separating them. CDR3 sequence reads: CAWSFGNPPLHF. The CDR3 nucleotides read TGTGCCTGGAGTTTCGGGAACCCACCCCTCCACTTT.

This clone has just one count. The rearrangement joins TRBV11-2 to TRBJ2-3; D might be TRBD2 (6 bases). Per the germline V gene, CDR1 is SGHAT and CDR2 is FQNNGV. CDR3 length equals 17 residues. Trimming removed 4 bases at V and 2 bases at J, with 19 bases between. DNA for the CDR3: TGTGCCAGCAGCTCCTCCTTACGTACTAGCAACACAGATACGCAGTATTTT. It codes for CASSSSLRTSNTDTQYF. The complete variable domain, with remaining parts taken from reference TRBV11-2 and TRBJ2-3, reads EAGVAQSPRYKIIEKRQSVAFWCNPISGHATLYWYQQILGQGPKLLIQFQNNGVVDDSQLPKDRFSAERLKGVDSTLKIQPAKLEDSAVYLCASSSSLRTSNTDTQYFGPGTRLTVL.

This chain links TRBV3-1 (or the pseudogene TRBV3-2) with TRBJ2-2; D gene unclear. Germline V CDR1 and CDR2: LGHDT, YNNKEL (reference sequence). The CDR3 covers 12 residues. Trimming took off 8 bases at V and 3 bases at J, with 7 bases between the two ends. The CDR3 region has the DNA TGTGCCAGCTCAGACTACACCGGGGAGCTGTTTTTT. Protein product: CASSDYTGELFF.

This chain links TRBV19 with TRBJ1-6, with D unclear. Trimming left V 4 bases short and J 8 bases short, with 9 bases between. Germline CDR1 LNHDA, CDR2 SQIVND (reference sequence). The CDR3 loop spans 13 amino acids. CDR3 nucleotides: TGTGCCAGTAGTAAAGATCCCGATTCACCCCTCCACTTT. This translates into CASSKDPDSPLHF. Supplemented by reference TRBV19 and TRBJ1-6, the full variable domain reads DGGITQSPKYLFRKEGQNVTLSCEQNLNHDAMYWYRQDPGQGLRLIYYSQIVNDFQKGDIAEGYSVSREKKESFPLTVTSAQKNPTAFYLCASSKDPDSPLHFGNGTRLTVT.

The chain has TRBV5-4 and TRBJ2-7, with D perhaps matching TRBD2 (6 bases). Germline loops: CDR1 SGHNT, CDR2 YYREEE (reference sequence). With 0 bases removed from V and 1 base from J, the gap between germline ends came to 11 bases. The CDR3 has 15 amino acids. CDR3: CASSLGLESSYEQYF. The CDR3 DNA sequence: TGTGCCAGCAGCTTGGGACTAGAGTCTTCCTACGAGCAGTACTTC.

This clone was counted between two and nine times. J is TRBJ2-7 and V is TRBV7-9, with 9 bases fitting TRBD2. The CDR3 loop spans 15 amino acids. CDR1 SEHNR and CDR2 FQNEAQ come from the germline V gene (reference sequence). V shed 5 bases, J shed 4 bases, and the junction held 9 bases outside the gene matches. The CDR3 DNA follows: TGTGCCAGCAGCCATGGGGCTAGCGGGGAATACGAGCAGTACTTC. This gives the protein CASSHGASGEYEQYF.

The chain carries TRBV28 and TRBJ2-7; 7 bases align to TRBD1. The germline gives CDR1 MDHEN, CDR2 SYDVKM. This CDR3 contains 14 residues. Losses at the gene ends were 5 bases for V and 3 bases for J; bases not matched to a gene: 7. This CDR3 reads CASSIGGQLYEQYF. The DNA for the CDR3 is TGTGCCAGCAGTATAGGGGGACAGCTCTACGAGCAGTACTTC.

The chain recombines TRBV25-1 with TRBJ2-3, with TRBD1 matching 8 bases. The CDR3 totals 14 residues. Germline CDR1 MGHDK, CDR2 SYGVNS. V lost 6 bases to trimming and J lost 3 bases; unmatched junction nucleotides: 5. DNA for the CDR3: TGTGCCAGCAGGACAGGGGTCGTAACAGATACGCAGTATTTT. Translated, it gives CASRTGVVTDTQYF. Full variable domain (rest looked up from reference TRBV25-1 and TRBJ2-3): EADIYQTPRYLVIGTGKKITLECSQTMGHDKMYWYQQDPGMELHLIHYSYGVNSTEKGDLSSESTVSRIRTEHFPLTLESARPSHTSQYLCASRTGVVTDTQYFGPGTRLTVL.

The rearrangement joins TRBV5-6 to TRBJ1-1; 9 nucleotides line up with TRBD1. The length of the CDR3 is 16 residues. Germline V lookup: CDR1 SGHDT, CDR2 YYEEEE. Trimming removed 3 bases from V and 1 base from J; junction bases left unmatched: 7. DNA for the CDR3: TGTGCCAGCAGCTCCGACAGGGGGGATACGAACACTGAAGCTTTCTTT. The encoded protein is CASSSDRGDTNTEAFF. Full variable domain (remainder filled in from reference TRBV5-6 and TRBJ1-1): DAGVTQSPTHLIKTRGQQVTLRCSPKSGHDTVSWYQQALGQGPQFIFQYYEEEERQRGNFPDRFSGHQFPNYSSELNVNALLLGDSALYLCASSSDRGDTNTEAFFGQGTRLTVV.

There are a few counts of this clone. This chain connects TRBV5-1 to TRBJ2-3, with D maybe TRBD1 (5 bases). The CDR3 spans 15 residues. Trimming cost V 2 bases and J 1 base, with 11 bases left between them. The germline V gene has CDR1 SGHRS and CDR2 YFSETQ. CDR3 loop: CASSFSGAGTDTQYF. CDR3 nucleotide sequence: TGCGCCAGCAGCTTCAGTGGGGCCGGCACAGATACGCAGTATTTT.

The chain combines TRBV5-8 with TRBJ1-4, with 11 bases lining up with TRBD1. The CDR3 extends over 17 amino acids. After removal of 3 bases from V and 0 bases from J, the junction contained 4 bases not matched to a gene. CDR1 and CDR2 (germline): SGHTS, YDEGEE. The CDR3 DNA reads as TGTGCCAGCAGCTGGACAGGGGGCGTCTCAACTAATGAAAAACTGTTTTTT. This translates into CASSWTGGVSTNEKLFF. Supplemented by reference TRBV5-8 and TRBJ1-4, the full variable domain reads EAGVTQSPTHLIKTRGQQATLRCSPISGHTSVYWYQQALGLGLQFLLWYDEGEERNRGNFPPRFSGRQFPNYSSELNVNALELEDSALYLCASSWTGGVSTNEKLFFGSGTQLSVL.

The chain combines TRBV27 with TRBJ1-5; D may be TRBD1 (5 bases). V was pared by 2 bases and J by 6 bases, with 11 bases between. Germline values: CDR1 MNHEY, CDR2 SMNVEV (reference sequence). CDR3 length: 14 residues. The CDR3 loop reads CASSLQGLGQPQHF. The CDR3 bases are TGTGCCAGCAGTTTACAGGGATTAGGTCAGCCCCAGCATTTT.

The chain links TRBV19 to TRBJ1-2; TRBD1 is a possible D gene (6 bases). CDR3 size: 13 residues. The V gene's germline CDR1 is LNHDA and CDR2 SQIVND (reference sequence). V lost 5 bases, J lost 4 bases, and 11 bases lay in between. CDR3 region: CASSGQRGYGYTF. Here the CDR3 DNA reads TGTGCCAGTAGTGGACAGCGGGGCTATGGCTACACCTTC. The full variable domain, its missing parts supplied by reference TRBV19 and TRBJ1-2, is DGGITQSPKYLFRKEGQNVTLSCEQNLNHDAMYWYRQDPGQGLRLIYYSQIVNDFQKGDIAEGYSVSREKKESFPLTVTSAQKNPTAFYLCASSGQRGYGYTFGSGTRLTVV.

V is TRBV4-3 and J is TRBJ2-5, with TRBD1 matching 7 bases. J was trimmed by 0 bases and V by 2 bases; bases with no gene match: 3. From germline, CDR1 is LGHNA and CDR2 YSLEER. This CDR3 is 15 amino acids long. The CDR3 region has the DNA TGCGCCAGCAGCCAACAGACAGGGAACCAAGAGACCCAGTACTTC. Translating it yields CASSQQTGNQETQYF.

The table lists this clone with a count of one. The chain joins TRBV2 to TRBJ1-5; TRBD1 agrees at 7 bases. The J segment lost 6 bases and the V segment lost 4 bases, leaving 6 bases of the junction unmatched. The CDR3 contains 14 residues. Germline V CDR1 and CDR2: SNHLY, FYNNEI. The CDR3 reads CASSGGQVPQPQHF. The CDR3, as DNA: TGTGCCAGCAGTGGCGGACAGGTCCCTCAGCCCCAGCATTTT. Supplemented by reference TRBV2 and TRBJ1-5, the full variable domain reads EPEVTQTPSHQVTQMGQEVILRCVPISNHLYFYWYRQILGQKVEFLVSFYNNEISEKSEIFDDQFSVERPDGSNFTLKIRSTKLEDSAMYFCASSGGQVPQPQHFGDGTRLSIL.